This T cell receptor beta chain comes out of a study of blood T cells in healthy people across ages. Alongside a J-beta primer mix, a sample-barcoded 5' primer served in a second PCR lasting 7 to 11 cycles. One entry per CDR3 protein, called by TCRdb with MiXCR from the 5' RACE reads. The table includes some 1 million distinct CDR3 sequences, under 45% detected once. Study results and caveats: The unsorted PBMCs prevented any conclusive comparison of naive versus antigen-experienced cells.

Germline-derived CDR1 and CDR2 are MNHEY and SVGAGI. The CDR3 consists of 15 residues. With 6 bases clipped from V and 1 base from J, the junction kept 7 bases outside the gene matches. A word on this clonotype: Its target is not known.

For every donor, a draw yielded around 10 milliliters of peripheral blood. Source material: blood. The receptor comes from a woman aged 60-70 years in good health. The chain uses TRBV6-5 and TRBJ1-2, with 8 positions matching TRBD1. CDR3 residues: CASSTGGGRNYGYTF. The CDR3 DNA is TGTGCCAGCAGCACAGGGGGGGGCCGTAACTATGGCTACACCTTC.